These 9 T cell receptor beta chains share one sample of origin, sequenced in a study of blood T cell repertoires in COVID-19. Libraries were prepared by immunoSEQ multiplex PCR; TCRdb keeps only in-frame clonotypes and omits some of them. This sample has 200,000 to 250,000 clones, with roughly 84% found just once. Sequenced: peripheral blood. These receptors were obtained from a human donor in a cohort sampled during active COVID-19.

The chain recombines TRBV30 with TRBJ2-7; possibly TRBD1 for D (6 bases). Germline CDR1 is GTSNPN and CDR2 is SVGIG (reference sequence). The CDR3 is 13 amino acids. The V end was cut by 0 bases, the J end by 3 bases, with 9 bases between. The CDR3 loop reads CAWSVGTFYEQYF. The CDR3 region has the DNA TGTGCCTGGAGTGTTGGGACATTCTACGAGCAGTACTTC. The full variable domain, rest sourced from reference TRBV30 and TRBJ2-7, is SQTIHQWPATLVQPVGSPLSLECTVEGTSNPNLYWYRQAAGRGLQLLFYSVGIGQISSEVPQNLSASRPQDRQFILSSKKLLLSDSGFYLCAWSVGTFYEQYFGPGTRLTVT.

The rearrangement links TRBV19 to TRBJ1-5, with D perhaps TRBD1 (5 bases). The CDR3 runs to 16 residues. V lost 4 bases to trimming and J lost 4 bases, with 17 bases between them. The germline V gene has CDR1 LNHDA and CDR2 SQIVND (reference sequence). The CDR3 nucleotides read TGTGCCAGTAGTAAAGACATCAGGGATGGGAATCAGCCCCAGCATTTT. Encoded protein: CASSKDIRDGNQPQHF.

A note on this clone: Different DNA sequences within this sample yield the same CDR3. This sequence joins TRBV18 and TRBJ2-7, with 12 bases fitting TRBD2. The CDR3 runs to 15 residues. Germline V CDR1 and CDR2: KGHSH, LQKENI. V lost 3 bases and J lost 4; bases outside the gene matches: 4. DNA of the CDR3: TGTGCCAGCTCACCGACTAGCGGGGGATTGTACGAGCAGTACTTC. It yields the protein CASSPTSGGLYEQYF.

In DNA, the CDR3 is TGTGCCAGCAGCTTATGGGAGGTTGCGGATAGCACAGATACGCAGTATTTT. This translates into CASSLWEVADSTDTQYF. The gene calls are TRBV7-2 and TRBJ2-3; weak D call: TRBD2 (6 bases). V lost 2 bases and J 0 bases, leaving 15 bases between the germline ends. The CDR3 contains 17 residues. Germline assignment: CDR1 SGHTA and CDR2 FQGNSA. Full variable domain (missing parts from reference TRBV7-2 and TRBJ2-3): GAGVSQSPSNKVTEKGKDVELRCDPISGHTALYWYRQSLGQGLEFLIYFQGNSAPDKSGLPSDRFSAERTGGSVSTLTIQRTQQEDSAVYLCASSLWEVADSTDTQYFGPGTRLTVL.

V gene TRBV28 combines with J gene TRBJ2-7, with TRBD1 matching over 8 bases. Germline values: CDR1 MDHEN, CDR2 SYDVKM. V lost 5 bases, J lost 5 bases, and 8 bases stayed unmatched. This CDR3 spans 14 amino acids. CDR3 DNA: TGTGCCAGCAGTCTCCGGGACAGGCCACACGAGCAGTACTTC. Translating it yields CASSLRDRPHEQYF.

The V call is TRBV7-8, the J call TRBJ2-6; D remains ambiguous. The V gene lost 5 bases and the J gene lost 0 bases, with 11 bases spanning the gap. CDR3 length equals 16 residues. Per the germline V gene, CDR1 is SGHVS and CDR2 is FQNEAQ. The CDR3, as DNA: TGTGCCAGCAGCGCCACAGTGACCTCTGGGGCCAACGTCCTGACTTTC. Translated, it gives CASSATVTSGANVLTF.

The chain recombines TRBV28 with TRBJ1-3, with 9 bases identical to TRBD1. V lost 8 bases, J lost 4 bases, and 6 bases stayed unmatched. The CDR3 extends over 14 amino acids. In germline, CDR1 is MDHEN, CDR2 SYDVKM. The CDR3 here is CASDTGGSGNTIYF. The DNA for the CDR3 is TGTGCCAGCGATACAGGGGGCTCCGGAAACACCATATATTTT.

This clone has a handful of counts. J is TRBJ2-7 and V is TRBV2, with D tentatively TRBD1 (5 bases). The V gene lost 4 bases and the J gene lost 3 bases, with 13 bases spanning the gap. The CDR3 loop spans 14 amino acids. The germline CDR1 and CDR2 sequences are SNHLY and FYNNEI. The CDR3 region is CASSVVRALYEQYF. CDR3 sequence (DNA): TGTGCCAGCAGTGTTGTCAGGGCACTCTACGAGCAGTACTTC.

V is TRBV5-5 and J is TRBJ2-7; the match to TRBD1 covers 7 bases. J lost 0 bases, V lost 3 bases, and 9 bases had no gene match. The CDR3 runs 16 residues. CDR1 SGHKS and CDR2 YYEKEE come from the germline V gene (reference sequence). The CDR3 nucleotides are TGTGCCAGCAGCTGGGCTTTGGGACAGCTCTCCTACGAGCAGTACTTC. Translating it yields CASSWALGQLSYEQYF.